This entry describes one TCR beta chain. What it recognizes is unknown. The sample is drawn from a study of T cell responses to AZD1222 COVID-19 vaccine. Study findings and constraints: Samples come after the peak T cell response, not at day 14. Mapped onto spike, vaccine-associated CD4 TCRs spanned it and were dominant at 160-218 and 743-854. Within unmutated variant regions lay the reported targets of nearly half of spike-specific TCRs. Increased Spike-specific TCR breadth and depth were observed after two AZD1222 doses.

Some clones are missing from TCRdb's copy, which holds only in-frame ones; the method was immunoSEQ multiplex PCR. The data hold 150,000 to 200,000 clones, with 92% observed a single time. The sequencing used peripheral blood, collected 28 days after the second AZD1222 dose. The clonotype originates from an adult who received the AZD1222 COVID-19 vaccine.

This CDR3 is CASRAGQGYGYTF. The DNA of the CDR3 is TGTGCCAGCCGCGCGGGGCAAGGGTATGGCTACACCTTC. This chain connects TRBV27 to TRBJ1-2; TRBD1 is a possible D gene (5 bases). The germline V gene encodes CDR1 MNHEY and CDR2 SMNVEV (reference sequence). Trimming took 8 bases from V and 5 from J, leaving 15 bases between them. This CDR3 region has 13 residues.